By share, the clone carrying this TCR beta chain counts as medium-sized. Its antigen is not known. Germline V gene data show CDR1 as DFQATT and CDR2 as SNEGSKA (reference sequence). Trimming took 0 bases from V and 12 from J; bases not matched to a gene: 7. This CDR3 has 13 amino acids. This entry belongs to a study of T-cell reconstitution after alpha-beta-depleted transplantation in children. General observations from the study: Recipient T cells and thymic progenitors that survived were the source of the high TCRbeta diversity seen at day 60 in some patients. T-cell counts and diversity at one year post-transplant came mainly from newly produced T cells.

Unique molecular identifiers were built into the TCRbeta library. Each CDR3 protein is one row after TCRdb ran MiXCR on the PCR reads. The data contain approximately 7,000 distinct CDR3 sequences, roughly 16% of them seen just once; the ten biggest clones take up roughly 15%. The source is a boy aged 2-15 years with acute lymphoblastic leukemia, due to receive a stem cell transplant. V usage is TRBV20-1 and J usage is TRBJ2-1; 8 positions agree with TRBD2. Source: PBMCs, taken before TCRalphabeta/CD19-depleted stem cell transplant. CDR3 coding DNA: TGCAGTGCTAGAGATCTCGGGGGGGCCTCGCAGTTCTTC. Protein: CSARDLGGASQFF.